Listed below are T cell receptor beta chains from one sample, sequenced in a study of vaccination and CD4 T cells after COVID-19. Their antigen targets remain unknown. TCRdb analysed the PCR reads with MiXCR anew, one entry per CDR3 protein. The sample shows approximately 11,000 distinct CDR3 sequences, approximately 40% of them seen only once. Specimen: CD4+ T cells from blood, cultured in vitro, collected after SARS-CoV-2 vaccination. The receptors come from a human donor who had recovered from COVID-19. Each CDR3 is given with its conserved first and last residue. D genes are given only for firm matches. Clone size is stated in some rows and not others, as once, few, many or a class when expanded.

>TRBV27|.|TRBJ1-1|TRBD1
CASSLRTGTTEAFF
TGTGCCAGCAGCCTAAGGACAGGGACCACTGAAGCTTTCTTT
>TRBV20-1|.|TRBJ1-2|.
CSARDHRAGKPAYGYTF
TGCAGTGCTAGAGATCACCGGGCAGGGAAACCCGCCTATGGCTACACCTTC
>TRBV29-1|.|TRBJ2-7|.
CSVERGQLFVYPYEQYF
TGCAGCGTTGAACGCGGACAGTTATTTGTTTATCCCTACGAGCAGTACTTC
>TRBV6-2/TRBV6-3|once|TRBJ2-5|.
CASRKRDNQQETQYF
TGTGCCAGCAGGAAAAGGGACAATCAACAAGAGACCCAGTACTTC
>TRBV12-3/TRBV12-4|.|TRBJ2-2|.
CASSLSGRGRTGELFF
TGTGCCAGCAGCCTTAGTGGGAGGGGGAGGACCGGGGAGCTGTTTTTT
>TRBV20-1|.|TRBJ2-1|.
CSATLGRGYNEQFF
TGCAGTGCTACCCTCGGGCGGGGCTACAATGAGCAGTTCTTC
>TRBV15|.|TRBJ2-7|.
CATSPRLEAYEQYF
TGTGCCACCAGCCCGCGACTAGAGGCCTACGAGCAGTACTTC
>TRBV19|large|TRBJ2-7|.
CASSIRGGSPREQYF
TGTGCCAGTAGTATTCGAGGAGGGAGTCCCCGCGAGCAGTACTTC
>TRBV20-1|.|TRBJ2-1|TRBD2
CSARVDQAGVREQFF
TGCAGTGCTAGGGTGGATCAAGCGGGAGTGAGGGAACAGTTCTTC
>TRBV5-6|medium-sized|TRBJ1-1|TRBD1
CASSRTGGANTEAFF
TGTGCCAGCAGCCGGACAGGGGGAGCGAACACTGAAGCTTTCTTT
>TRBV20-1|.|TRBJ2-6|.
CSARGPMAGANVLTF
TGCAGTGCTAGGGGACCGATGGCGGGGGCCAACGTCCTGACTTTC
>TRBV6-1|.|TRBJ1-3|.
CAALGPNSGNTIYF
TGTGCCGCTCTGGGACCGAACTCTGGAAACACCATATATTTT
>TRBV7-2|few|TRBJ2-7|TRBD2
CASSTRGGYEQYF
TGTGCCAGCAGCACCCGGGGGGGCTACGAGCAGTACTTC
>TRBV27|.|TRBJ1-5|.
CASSLFADTRGNQPQHF
TGTGCCAGCAGTTTATTCGCAGACACCAGAGGCAATCAGCCCCAGCATTTT
>TRBV20-1|few|TRBJ1-5|TRBD1
CSARDSGTGGVGNQPQHF
TGCAGTGCTAGAGATTCAGGGACAGGGGGAGTCGGCAATCAGCCCCAGCATTTT
>TRBV20-1|.|TRBJ2-7|.
CSARDRQGGQYF
TGCAGTGCTAGAGATCGGCAGGGGGGGCAGTACTTC
>TRBV20-1|.|TRBJ2-5|TRBD1
CSADPRQGGETQYF
TGCAGTGCCGATCCCCGACAGGGCGGAGAGACCCAGTACTTC
>TRBV7-8|few|TRBJ1-1|.
CASSLDGSNTEAFF
TGTGCCAGCAGCTTAGACGGGAGTAACACTGAAGCTTTCTTT
>TRBV20-1|.|TRBJ2-7|TRBD2
CSARDFRLAGVVGEQYF
TGCAGTGCTAGAGATTTTCGACTAGCGGGAGTTGTTGGCGAGCAGTACTTC
>TRBV6-1|.|TRBJ1-6|TRBD1
CASRGQGYFSPLHF
TGTGCCAGCAGGGGACAGGGGTATTTTTCACCCCTCCACTTT
>TRBV20-1|.|TRBJ2-7|TRBD2
CSATGTSGRDSYEQYF
TGCAGTGCGACCGGGACTAGCGGGAGGGACTCCTACGAGCAGTACTTC
>TRBV28|.|TRBJ1-5|.
CASRGDGGNQPQHF
TGTGCCAGCAGGGGAGATGGGGGGAATCAGCCCCAGCATTTT
>TRBV11-2|.|TRBJ1-3|TRBD1
CASRGPDRIFTIYF
TGTGCCAGCAGGGGACCGGACAGGATCTTCACCATATATTTT
>TRBV7-2|once|TRBJ2-5|TRBD1
CASSSGGETQYF
TGTGCCAGCAGCTCAGGGGGAGAGACCCAGTACTTC
>TRBV7-2|medium-sized|TRBJ2-1|TRBD2
CASISGTSVNEQFF
TGTGCCAGCATAAGCGGGACTAGCGTTAATGAGCAGTTCTTC
>TRBV2|few|TRBJ1-2|TRBD1
CASRGTGVEGYTF
TGTGCCAGCAGGGGGACAGGGGTTGAGGGCTACACCTTC
>TRBV28|few|TRBJ2-1|TRBD2
CASSLTAGGSYNEQFF
TGTGCCAGCAGTTTAACGGCGGGAGGGTCCTACAATGAGCAGTTCTTC
>TRBV20-1|few|TRBJ1-6|.
CSARDSNSPLHF
TGCAGTGCTAGGGACAGCAATTCACCCCTCCACTTT
>TRBV12-3/TRBV12-4|.|TRBJ2-7|.
CASSYGGKYEQYF
TGTGCCAGCAGTTACGGCGGGAAATACGAGCAGTACTTC
>TRBV20-1|.|TRBJ2-3|TRBD2
CSARQIAGVGDTQYF
TGCAGTGCTAGGCAAATAGCGGGAGTTGGAGATACGCAGTATTTT
>TRBV28|.|TRBJ2-1|TRBD2
CATELSLGASGRYEQFF
TGTGCCACCGAGCTTTCCCTAGGGGCTAGCGGGAGATATGAGCAGTTCTTC
>TRBV20-1|.|TRBJ2-3|.
CSVPGGQVGGARIDTQYF
TGCAGTGTCCCCGGGGGACAGGTCGGGGGGGCGAGGATAGATACGCAGTATTTT
>TRBV6-1|.|TRBJ2-3|TRBD1
CASSNRGRDTDTQYF
TGTGCCAGCAGCAACAGGGGGCGCGACACAGATACGCAGTATTTT
>TRBV6-2/TRBV6-3|once|TRBJ2-6|TRBD1
CASSSGQGAYGANVLTF
TGTGCCAGCAGTTCAGGACAGGGGGCCTATGGGGCCAACGTCCTGACTTTC
>TRBV20-1|.|TRBJ1-5|.
CSAQSPFSGNQPQHF
TGCAGTGCCCAAAGCCCCTTCAGTGGCAATCAGCCCCAGCATTTT
>TRBV19|.|TRBJ2-7|TRBD1
CASSGDRVYEQYF
TGTGCCAGTAGTGGGGACAGGGTCTACGAGCAGTACTTC